Shown below are 12 T cell receptor beta chains from a single sample sequenced in a study of blood T cell repertoires in COVID-19. Clones were read by immunoSEQ multiplex PCR, and TCRdb kept only the in-frame ones, dropping some. This table holds about 320,000 clones, over 75% found once. The material sequenced was PBMCs or T cells enriched from blood (not recorded which). The receptor source for this set is a young woman who had recovered from COVID-19.

This CDR3 reads CASSLGTGEEQYF. CDR3 DNA: TGCGCCAGCAGCTTGGGGACAGGGGAAGAGCAGTACTTC. The V gene is TRBV5-1, the J gene TRBJ2-7; 9 bases agree with TRBD1. V lost 0 bases and J lost 7; bases outside the gene matches: 2. Germline CDR1 is SGHRS and CDR2 is YFSETQ. There are 13 residues in the CDR3.

This chain links TRBV28 with TRBJ2-3; D is undetermined. Trimming left V 6 bases short and J 0 bases short, with 13 bases between. The CDR3 extends over 15 amino acids. From germline, CDR1 is MDHEN and CDR2 SYDVKM. CDR3 residues: CASSGRSASTDTQYF. CDR3 DNA sequence: TGTGCCAGCAGCGGTCGGAGCGCTAGCACAGATACGCAGTATTTT.

This chain joins TRBV27 and TRBJ2-7; TRBD2 aligns across 10 bases. This CDR3 spans 17 amino acids. V lost 3 bases to trimming and J lost 0 bases; unmatched junction nucleotides: 8. Germline V CDR1 and CDR2: MNHEY, SMNVEV (reference sequence). The DNA of the CDR3 is TGTGCCAGCAGTTTTCTAGCGGGAGTATCTAGCTCCTACGAGCAGTACTTC. Translated, it gives CASSFLAGVSSSYEQYF.

V and J are TRBV27 and TRBJ2-7; 8 bases align to TRBD2. With 4 bases clipped from V and 4 bases from J, the junction kept 21 bases outside the gene matches. This CDR3 is built from 19 residues. Germline loops: CDR1 MNHEY, CDR2 SMNVEV (reference sequence). The CDR3 DNA reads TGTGCCAGCAGTTACCGACCCCCGTGGGGAGCGGGAGAAACGTACGAGCAGTACTTC. It is translated as CASSYRPPWGAGETYEQYF.

The chain joins TRBV27 to TRBJ2-1; 9 positions agree with TRBD2. The CDR3 length is 14 residues. Germline-derived CDR1 and CDR2 are MNHEY and SMNVEV (reference sequence). Trimming removed 10 bases from V and 3 bases from J; junction bases left unmatched: 7. The CDR3 spells CAISSGRNYNEQFF. The CDR3, as DNA: TGTGCCATCTCCAGCGGGAGGAACTACAATGAGCAGTTCTTC.

V is TRBV25-1 and J is TRBJ1-2; D might be TRBD1 (5 bases). Trimming took 2 bases from V and 4 from J, leaving 5 bases between them. The V gene's germline CDR1 is MGHDK and CDR2 SYGVNS. The CDR3 has 12 amino acids. For the CDR3, the DNA is TGTGCCAGCAGTGAACAGGGCTATGGCTACACCTTC. This sequence encodes CASSEQGYGYTF.

This clone was picked up one time. V is TRBV27 and J is TRBJ1-1, with TRBD1 matching over 7 bases. CDR1 and CDR2 (germline): MNHEY, SMNVEV (reference sequence). The CDR3 has 14 residues. J was trimmed by 7 bases and V by 4 bases; bases with no gene match: 9. CDR3 coding DNA: TGTGCCAGCAGTTATTCAACAGGGGTAGTTGAAGCTTTCTTT. Translation: CASSYSTGVVEAFF.

The J gene is TRBJ1-2, the V gene TRBV14, with unresolved D. This CDR3 is built from 13 residues. V lost 4 bases and J 5 bases, leaving 11 bases between the germline ends. Germline CDR1 and CDR2: SGHDN and FVKESK. The chain's CDR3 is CASSPRSGYGYTF. DNA for the CDR3: TGTGCCAGCAGCCCAAGAAGCGGTTATGGCTACACCTTC.

V gene TRBV30 combines with J gene TRBJ2-7; D possibly corresponds to TRBD1 (5 bases). The CDR3 runs to 14 residues. V was pared by 0 bases and J by 4 bases, with 13 bases between. In germline, CDR1 is GTSNPN, CDR2 SVGIG (reference sequence). CDR3 nucleotides: TGTGCCTGGAGTGTATTGCAGGGCAGATACGAGCAGTACTTC. Translated, it gives CAWSVLQGRYEQYF.

This clone was observed once. This chain links TRBV10-2 with TRBJ2-1; 10 bases map to TRBD2. This CDR3 comprises 17 residues. The V and J ends lost 2 bases and 5 bases, in that order; junction bases with no gene match: 9. The germline gives CDR1 WSHSY, CDR2 SAAADI. CDR3 nucleotide sequence: TGCGCCAGCAGTGAGAGGTGGGGGACTAGCGCGAACAATGAGCAGTTCTTC. Encoded protein: CASSERWGTSANNEQFF.

The chain links TRBV4-1 to TRBJ2-2; the match to TRBD2 covers 8 bases. The germline V gene has CDR1 MGHRA and CDR2 YSYEKL. This CDR3 contains 16 residues. Losses at the gene ends were 4 bases for V and 7 bases for J; bases not matched to a gene: 11. The CDR3 DNA is TGCGCCAGCAGCCCAATTGGAGCGGGAGAAGGCGGGGAGCTGTTTTTT. Translation gives CASSPIGAGEGGELFF.

The chain couples TRBV6-2 or TRBV6-3 to TRBJ1-6; 7 bases map to TRBD1. V trimming: 6 bases; J trimming: 7 bases; junction bases outside the gene matches: 3. The CDR3 length is 13 residues. CDR1 MNHEY and CDR2 SVGEGT come from the germline V gene. The CDR3 spells CASSTGENSPLHF. The CDR3 DNA follows: TGTGCCAGCAGCACAGGGGAGAATTCACCCCTCCACTTT.